These 26 T cell receptor beta chains share one sample of origin, sequenced in a study of T cell responses to AZD1222 COVID-19 vaccine (dated by TCRdb to the early 2020s). Library generation was performed with the immunoSEQ multiplex PCR assay. TCRdb re-hosts the immuneACCESS table, in-frame sequences only. Its copies lack some clones; in the studies checked, an unresolved V gene accounts for under half of them, and the cause for the rest is not known. The sample table lists more than 100,000 clones, approximately 91% of them with a count of one. Of the sample, approximately 2% is held by the ten largest clones. The sample's time point label, in plain terms: about 28 days (+/-7) after the second vaccine dose. The source was peripheral blood, collected 28 days after the second AZD1222 dose. The receptors stem from an adult who received the AZD1222 COVID-19 vaccine.

The chain joins TRBV9 to TRBJ2-7; possibly TRBD1 for D (5 bases). Trimming shortened V by 4 bases and J by 3 bases, and 17 bases separated the two germline ends. The CDR3 consists of 15 residues. The germline V gene has CDR1 SGDLS and CDR2 YYNGEE. In DNA form, the CDR3 reads TGTGCCAGCAGCCCCCGATGGGGCCAAGACTACGAGCAGTACTTC. Protein sequence: CASSPRWGQDYEQYF.

This rearrangement joins TRBV19 to TRBJ1-3; D gene ambiguous. This CDR3 region has 13 residues. Germline CDR1 reads LNHDA; CDR2 reads SQIVND (reference sequence). The V end was cut by 5 bases, the J end by 0 bases, with 5 bases between. Here the CDR3 reads CASSESSGNTIYF. CDR3 DNA: TGTGCCAGTAGTGAGTCCTCTGGAAACACCATATATTTT.

This rearrangement joins TRBV28 to TRBJ2-5; 7 bases fit TRBD2. Per germline, CDR1 MDHEN and CDR2 SYDVKM. The CDR3 consists of 14 residues. J was trimmed by 5 bases and V by 2 bases; bases with no gene match: 5. As DNA, the CDR3 is TGTGCCAGCAGTTTAAGGGAGGGCCTGGAGACCCAGTACTTC. As protein: CASSLREGLETQYF. Full variable domain (rest looked up from reference TRBV28 and TRBJ2-5): DVKVTQSSRYLVKRTGEKVFLECVQDMDHENMFWYRQDPGLGLRLIYFSYDVKMKEKGDIPEGYSVSREKKERFSLILESASTNQTSMYLCASSLREGLETQYFGPGTRLLVL.

V gene TRBV12-2 combines with J gene TRBJ2-7; TRBD2 is the table's D call, not checked against the DNA. TRBV12-2 is termed a pseudogene. The CDR3 totals 19 residues. The CDR3 coding sequence is TGTGCAAGTGCCCGCAGCGGATCGGGGACTAGACAACGTGCCTACGAGCAGTACGTC. Translation: CASARSGSGTRQRAYEQYV.

The chain employs TRBV19 and TRBJ1-2; D possibly corresponds to TRBD1 (5 bases). V dropped 6 bases and J dropped 6 bases, with 14 bases sitting between them. The CDR3 consists of 13 residues. Germline CDR1 is LNHDA and CDR2 is SQIVND (reference sequence). CDR3 nucleotides: TGTGCCAGTAGCTCTACGGGGGAGGATGGCTACACCTTC. Residues: CASSSTGEDGYTF. Filled out from reference TRBV19 and TRBJ1-2, the complete variable domain reads DGGITQSPKYLFRKEGQNVTLSCEQNLNHDAMYWYRQDPGQGLRLIYYSQIVNDFQKGDIAEGYSVSREKKESFPLTVTSAQKNPTAFYLCASSSTGEDGYTFGSGTRLTVV.

This chain connects TRBV7-9 to TRBJ1-1; 7 bases are a match to TRBD1. Trimming at V came to 7 bases and at J to 8 bases, leaving 7 bases not matched to a gene. The CDR3 consists of 12 residues. Germline lookup yields CDR1 SEHNR and CDR2 FQNEAQ (reference sequence). In DNA, the CDR3 is TGTGCCAGCACGAGGGACAGCATGGAAGCTTTCTTT. Its protein product is CASTRDSMEAFF.

This clone occurred once. The V and J genes are TRBV19 and TRBJ1-2, with no clear D. The CDR3 is made up of 14 amino acids. Germline V CDR1 and CDR2: LNHDA, SQIVND (reference sequence). The germline V and J ends were trimmed by 1 base and 3 bases, with 9 bases remaining between them. In DNA form, the CDR3 reads TGTGCCAGTAGTATAGGGGAGAACGACTATGGCTACACCTTC. Translated, it gives CASSIGENDYGYTF.

This chain links TRBV27 with TRBJ2-3; TRBD2 matches at 7 bases. The germline V gene has CDR1 MNHEY and CDR2 SMNVEV (reference sequence). Unmatched junction bases numbered 9, after V lost 6 bases and J lost 0 bases. The CDR3 is made up of 16 amino acids. The CDR3 DNA reads as TGTGCCAGCAGGGCCAGGCTAGCGGTTAGCACAGATACGCAGTATTTT. Protein product: CASRARLAVSTDTQYF.

V is TRBV3-1 (or the pseudogene TRBV3-2) and J is TRBJ2-7; D may be TRBD2 (5 bases). The CDR3 contains 13 residues. The V gene lost 2 bases and the J gene lost 7 bases, with 12 bases spanning the gap. The germline CDR1 and CDR2 sequences are LGHDT and YNNKEL (reference sequence). As DNA, the CDR3 is TGTGCCAGCAGCCAAAGCGCCCCGGGGGAGCAGTACTTC. Protein product: CASSQSAPGEQYF.

The CDR3 DNA sequence: TGTGCCAGCAGTCCCCTTCCGGGTCGCTTTTCCTACGAGCAGTACGTC. Its protein is CASSPLPGRFSYEQYV. The rearrangement links TRBV28 to TRBJ2-7; D is unclear. The CDR3 sequence is 16 residues long. Germline CDR1 reads MDHEN; CDR2 reads SYDVKM. The germline V and J ends were trimmed by 5 bases and 1 base, with 18 bases remaining between them.

V is TRBV27 and J is TRBJ2-6; 7 positions agree with TRBD1. The CDR3 is made up of 18 amino acids. Germline loops: CDR1 MNHEY, CDR2 SMNVEV (reference sequence). The J segment lost 0 bases and the V segment lost 3 bases, leaving 8 bases of the junction unmatched. The CDR3 spells CASSLIQGTNSGANVLTF. The CDR3 DNA is TGTGCCAGCAGTTTGATACAGGGGACGAACTCTGGGGCCAACGTCCTGACTTTC. The whole variable domain, filled in from reference TRBV27 and TRBJ2-6, reads EAQVTQNPRYLITVTGKKLTVTCSQNMNHEYMSWYRQDPGLGLRQIYYSMNVEVTDKGDVPEGYKVSRKEKRNFPLILESPSPNQTSLYFCASSLIQGTNSGANVLTFGAGSRLTVL.

The chain is built from TRBV7-2 and TRBJ2-2, with 9 bases matching TRBD2. V lost 2 bases, J lost 6 bases, and 7 bases stayed unmatched. Germline assignment: CDR1 SGHTA and CDR2 FQGNSA. CDR3 length equals 16 residues. This CDR3 is CASSLRFSGSAGELFF. The CDR3 bases are TGTGCCAGCAGCTTACGGTTTAGCGGGAGCGCCGGGGAGCTGTTTTTT.

This rearrangement joins TRBV19 to TRBJ2-5, with TRBD2 matching 8 bases. Germline V gene lookup returns CDR1 LNHDA and CDR2 SQIVND (reference sequence). The CDR3 has 13 amino acids. V lost 4 bases and J lost 5; bases outside the gene matches: 3. The CDR3 bases are TGTGCCAGTAGTAAGGGACTAGTGGAGACCCAGTACTTC. It is translated as CASSKGLVETQYF. Supplemented by reference TRBV19 and TRBJ2-5, the full variable domain reads DGGITQSPKYLFRKEGQNVTLSCEQNLNHDAMYWYRQDPGQGLRLIYYSQIVNDFQKGDIAEGYSVSREKKESFPLTVTSAQKNPTAFYLCASSKGLVETQYFGPGTRLLVL.

The chain uses TRBV3-1 (or the pseudogene TRBV3-2) and TRBJ2-3, with TRBD2 identical over 8 bases. The CDR3 contains 13 residues. J lost 5 bases, V lost 4 bases, and 2 bases had no gene match. Germline lookup yields CDR1 LGHDT and CDR2 YNNKEL (reference sequence). CDR3 sequence: CASSPRGGDTQYF. In DNA, the CDR3 is TGTGCCAGCAGCCCTCGGGGGGGAGATACGCAGTATTTT.

This chain joins TRBV13 and TRBJ1-1; D remains unclear. Between the trimmed V and J ends, which lost 0 bases and 4 bases, there was a span of 18 bases. The CDR3 is 17 residues long. Germline V gene data show CDR1 as PRHDT and CDR2 as FYEKMQ (reference sequence). Here the CDR3 DNA reads TGTGCCAGCAGCTTAGGCGCCGGCGGATCCGGAGCCACTGAAGCTTTCTTT. Its translation is CASSLGAGGSGATEAFF. The entire variable domain, with the rest obtained from reference TRBV13 and TRBJ1-1, is as follows: AAGVIQSPRHLIKEKRETATLKCYPIPRHDTVYWYQQGPGQDPQFLISFYEKMQSDKGSIPDRFSAQQFSDYHSELNMSSLELGDSALYFCASSLGAGGSGATEAFFGQGTRLTVV.

The chain has TRBV27 and TRBJ2-3; TRBD2 aligns across 8 bases. Losses at the gene ends were 2 bases for V and 2 bases for J; bases not matched to a gene: 0. In germline, CDR1 is MNHEY, CDR2 SMNVEV (reference sequence). The length of the CDR3 is 14 residues. The CDR3 bases are TGTGCCAGCAGTTTAGGACTAGCCACAGATACGCAGTATTTT. Translated: CASSLGLATDTQYF.

The chain couples TRBV25-1 to TRBJ1-6; no firm D call. Germline V gene lookup returns CDR1 MGHDK and CDR2 SYGVNS. The CDR3 runs 15 residues. V lost 3 bases to trimming and J lost 10 bases, with 16 bases between them. The CDR3 reads CASSDLTVVGSPLHF. DNA for the CDR3: TGTGCCAGCAGTGATTTGACGGTGGTGGGATCACCCCTCCACTTT.

V and J are TRBV24-1 and TRBJ1-2; maybe TRBD1 (5 bases). Germline V gene data show CDR1 as KGHDR and CDR2 as SFDVKD. Trimming removed 3 bases from V and 4 bases from J, with 11 bases in between. The length of the CDR3 is 14 residues. CDR3 sequence: CATSDDQGSYGYTF. The CDR3 DNA reads as TGTGCCACCAGTGATGATCAGGGAAGCTATGGCTACACCTTC.

The V call is TRBV6-5, the J call TRBJ2-3; either TRBD1 or TRBD2 may supply D (6 bases each). The CDR3 has 14 residues. From germline, CDR1 is MNHEY and CDR2 SVGAGI. Trimming pared 3 bases from V and 2 bases from J, leaving 9 bases between. CDR3 bases: TGTGCCAGCAGTTATGGGGGGCACACAGATACGCAGTATTTT. Its translation: CASSYGGHTDTQYF.

This clone was detected only once. The CDR3 loop reads CASSQAGTATVQYF. The CDR3 DNA reads TGTGCCAGCAGCCAAGCCGGGACGGCTACAGTGCAGTACTTC. V is TRBV3-1 (or the pseudogene TRBV3-2) and J is TRBJ2-7; D could derive from TRBD1 or TRBD2 (5 bases each). Germline V gives CDR1 LGHDT, CDR2 YNNKEL (reference sequence). The CDR3 extends over 14 amino acids. V lost 1 base to trimming and J lost 9 bases, with 16 bases between them.

The chain combines TRBV27 with TRBJ2-2; 8 bases match TRBD1. The germline CDR1 and CDR2 sequences are MNHEY and SMNVEV (reference sequence). The trim removed 10 bases at V and 4 bases at J, leaving 5 bases unmatched. CDR3 length: 13 residues. The CDR3 DNA sequence: TGTGCCACGGGACAGGTTAGCACCGGGGAGCTGTTTTTT. It specifies CATGQVSTGELFF.

The V and J genes are TRBV29-1 and TRBJ1-1, with D possibly matching TRBD1 (6 bases). This CDR3 is 12 amino acids long. Germline CDR1 reads SQVTM; CDR2 reads ANQGSEA. The V and J ends lost 7 bases and 5 bases respectively, with 14 bases between them. CDR3 in amino acids: CSGGGRGTEAFF. In nucleotides, the CDR3 is TGCAGCGGAGGGGGGAGGGGGACTGAAGCTTTCTTT.

The chain employs TRBV4-1 and TRBJ1-3; unclear D gene. The CDR3 has 18 residues. The germline V gene has CDR1 MGHRA and CDR2 YSYEKL. The V end was cut by 0 bases, the J end by 1 base, with 16 bases between. CDR3 protein: CASSQDHGRFNSGNTIYF. As DNA, the CDR3 is TGCGCCAGCAGCCAAGATCACGGCAGATTTAATTCTGGAAACACCATATATTTT.

This clone was detected only once. This chain joins TRBV7-2 and TRBJ1-3, with D hard to call. Trimming stripped 1 base from V and 2 bases from J, with 12 bases between. The CDR3 is 16 residues long. The V gene's germline CDR1 is SGHTA and CDR2 FQGNSA. CDR3 in amino acids: CASSLGAPVAGNTIYF. In DNA form, the CDR3 reads TGTGCCAGCAGCTTAGGGGCGCCCGTGGCTGGAAACACCATATATTTT.

This chain links TRBV7-2 with TRBJ1-5; maybe TRBD1 (5 bases). Germline CDR1 SGHTA, CDR2 FQGNSA. The CDR3 loop spans 15 amino acids. V was clipped by 6 bases and J by 9 bases, with 21 bases between them. The CDR3 coding sequence is TGTGCCAGCAGAATCGACAGTAGTACGGCAGGGCCCCAGCATTTT. As protein: CASRIDSSTAGPQHF.

CDR3 bases: TGTGCCAGCAGCCCGGGGAACCGGGCAGATTATGGCTACACCTTC. Translating it yields CASSPGNRADYGYTF. The V gene is TRBV7-9, the J gene TRBJ1-2; no definite D call. Trimming took off 5 bases at V and 5 bases at J, with 18 bases between the two ends. Germline V gene sequence: CDR1 SEHNR, CDR2 FQNEAQ (reference sequence). This CDR3 has 15 residues.